These 31 T cell receptor beta chains were sequenced from one sample in a study of T cell responses to AZD1222 COVID-19 vaccine. Generated by immunoSEQ multiplex PCR, the TCRdb table keeps only in-frame clones and is missing some. The sample yields nearly 200,000 clones, 85% to 95% seen once. This sample comprised peripheral blood, obtained 28 days after the second AZD1222 dose. These receptors came from an adult who received the AZD1222 COVID-19 vaccine.

The CDR3 loop is CASSPTGRERNTEAFF. The DNA for the CDR3 is TGTGCCAGCAGCCCAACAGGGCGGGAAAGGAACACTGAAGCTTTCTTT. The chain combines TRBV3-1 (or the pseudogene TRBV3-2) with TRBJ1-1; D is possibly TRBD1 (6 bases). Germline CDR1 LGHDT, CDR2 YNNKEL (reference sequence). The CDR3 sequence is 16 residues long. The V end lost 4 bases, the J end lost 1 base, and 16 bases lay between the germline ends.

The gene calls are TRBV4-1 and TRBJ1-2; TRBD1 might be the D (5 bases). This CDR3 has 13 residues. Germline loops: CDR1 MGHRA, CDR2 YSYEKL. V lost 4 bases and J lost 8, with 14 bases in between. In nucleotides, the CDR3 is TGCGCCAGCAGCCCTAGGGGCGGGTTGGGCTACACCTTC. As protein: CASSPRGGLGYTF.

This clone is a singleton in its sample. The gene calls are TRBV5-1 and TRBJ2-3; D is possibly TRBD1 (6 bases). The V gene lost 1 base and the J gene lost 4 bases, with 10 bases spanning the gap. This CDR3 is 14 amino acids long. The germline gives CDR1 SGHRS, CDR2 YFSETQ. CDR3 region: CASSLPGVADTQYF. CDR3 coding DNA: TGCGCCAGCAGCTTGCCAGGGGTGGCAGATACGCAGTATTTT.

The rearrangement joins TRBV6-6 to TRBJ2-7; D assignment may be TRBD1 or TRBD2 (5 bases each). This CDR3 spans 15 amino acids. Germline-derived CDR1 and CDR2 are MNHNY and SVGAGI (reference sequence). V lost 6 bases and J lost 0, with 15 bases in between. The CDR3 is CASRGFGGNSYEQYF. The CDR3 DNA reads TGTGCCAGCAGGGGATTTGGGGGAAACTCCTACGAGCAGTACTTC.

The rearrangement uses TRBV6-2 or TRBV6-3 and TRBJ1-1; the D is unclear. The CDR3 consists of 17 residues. Trimming removed 2 bases at V and 1 base at J, with 17 bases between. Germline V gene data show CDR1 as MNHEY and CDR2 as SVGEGT. The chain's CDR3 is CASSYPLHREGNTEAFF. The CDR3 bases are TGTGCCAGCAGTTACCCCTTACATAGGGAAGGGAACACTGAAGCTTTCTTT.

The V gene is TRBV18, the J gene TRBJ2-1; D is perhaps TRBD1 (5 bases). Trimming removed 6 bases from V and 9 bases from J, with 21 bases in between. This CDR3 has 15 residues. Germline loops: CDR1 KGHSH, CDR2 LQKENI. The CDR3 sequence: CASSNQGFRAVEQFF. CDR3 bases: TGTGCCAGCTCTAACCAAGGGTTCAGGGCGGTTGAGCAGTTCTTC. The whole variable domain, remainder taken from reference TRBV18 and TRBJ2-1, is NAGVMQNPRHLVRRRGQEARLRCSPMKGHSHVYWYRQLPEEGLKFMVYLQKENIIDESGMPKERFSAEFPKEGPSILRIQQVVRGDSAAYFCASSNQGFRAVEQFFGPGTRLTVL.

The chain employs TRBV5-5 and TRBJ2-7; 10 bases align to TRBD1. The V gene's germline CDR1 is SGHKS and CDR2 YYEKEE (reference sequence). This CDR3 has 14 residues. Trimming cost V 4 bases and J 2 bases; bases outside gene matches: 3. The CDR3 DNA reads TGTGCCAGCAGCCCCGGGACAGGGGCCTACGAGCAGTACTTC. Translating it yields CASSPGTGAYEQYF.

This chain links TRBV7-7 with TRBJ2-1; TRBD2 matches 9 bases. Germline CDR1 and CDR2: SSHAT and FNYEAQ (reference sequence). CDR3 length equals 15 residues. V lost 1 base to trimming and J lost 5 bases; unmatched junction nucleotides: 3. The CDR3 DNA reads as TGTGCCAGCAGCTTAGGAGCGGGGGGCAACAATGAGCAGTTCTTC. Its protein is CASSLGAGGNNEQFF.

The CDR3 nucleotides read TGTGCCAGCAGCTCCCCGGGACTAGCGGGGGGGAGCTCCTACAATGAGCAGTTCTTC. This sequence encodes CASSSPGLAGGSSYNEQFF. This chain uses TRBV9 with TRBJ2-1; 16 bases match TRBD2. CDR3 length equals 19 residues. Germline values: CDR1 SGDLS, CDR2 YYNGEE. The J segment lost 0 bases and the V segment lost 4 bases, leaving 7 bases of the junction unmatched.

The chain couples TRBV3-1 (or the pseudogene TRBV3-2) to TRBJ1-1; D remains unclear. Between the trimmed V and J ends, which lost 4 bases and 7 bases, there was a span of 10 bases. Germline assignment: CDR1 LGHDT and CDR2 YNNKEL (reference sequence). This CDR3 is built from 12 residues. The DNA for the CDR3 is TGTGCCAGCAGCCTGGAAGGGCTTGAAGCTTTCTTT. This encodes CASSLEGLEAFF.

The rearrangement joins TRBV19 to TRBJ2-3; TRBD2 matches 7 bases. Germline-derived CDR1 and CDR2 are LNHDA and SQIVND (reference sequence). V gave up 7 bases and J gave up 3 bases; unmatched junction bases: 1. The CDR3 runs to 12 residues. Here the CDR3 DNA reads TGTGCCAGTATCGGGGGGACAGATACGCAGTATTTT. Translating it yields CASIGGTDTQYF. Together with reference TRBV19 and TRBJ2-3, the CDR3 gives the full variable domain: DGGITQSPKYLFRKEGQNVTLSCEQNLNHDAMYWYRQDPGQGLRLIYYSQIVNDFQKGDIAEGYSVSREKKESFPLTVTSAQKNPTAFYLCASIGGTDTQYFGPGTRLTVL.

The V call is TRBV3-1 (or the pseudogene TRBV3-2), the J call TRBJ1-2; D is ambiguous. Germline V gives CDR1 LGHDT, CDR2 YNNKEL (reference sequence). The CDR3 is 13 amino acids. The germline V and J ends were trimmed by 2 bases and 8 bases, with 12 bases remaining between them. The CDR3 is CASSQIDPWGYTF. CDR3 in DNA: TGTGCCAGCAGCCAAATCGACCCCTGGGGCTACACCTTC.

CDR3 protein: CASSGQGKMAGNTIYF. The CDR3 nucleotides are TGTGCCAGCAGCGGACAGGGGAAAATGGCTGGAAACACCATATATTTT. V and J are TRBV7-6 and TRBJ1-3; TRBD1 aligns across 9 bases. In germline, CDR1 is SGHVS, CDR2 FNYEAQ. The CDR3 is 16 residues long. Unmatched junction bases numbered 7, after V lost 5 bases and J lost 2 bases.

The chain joins TRBV11-1 to TRBJ1-4, with no clear D. Germline assignment: CDR1 SGHAT and CDR2 FQDESV (reference sequence). The CDR3 has 14 residues. Deletions cut 4 bases from V and 6 bases from J, with 12 bases between. CDR3 bases: TGTGCCAGCAGCTCCCAGTGGGGAGATGAAAAACTGTTTTTT. It encodes CASSSQWGDEKLFF. Complete variable domain (other parts from reference TRBV11-1 and TRBJ1-4): EAEVAQSPRYKITEKSQAVAFWCDPISGHATLYWYRQILGQGPELLVQFQDESVVDDSQLPKDRFSAERLKGVDSTLKIQPAELGDSAMYLCASSSQWGDEKLFFGSGTQLSVL.

V gene TRBV4-2 combines with J gene TRBJ1-6; 7 bases agree with TRBD1. This CDR3 is 14 amino acids long. Germline CDR1 LGHNA, CDR2 YNFKEQ. CDR3 sequence (DNA): TGTGCGGGGGGAACAGGGGTGAATAATTCACCCCTCCACTTT. This translates into CAGGTGVNNSPLHF.

The chain combines TRBV11-2 with TRBJ2-7; tentatively, D is TRBD2 (5 bases). The CDR3 sequence is 14 residues long. Per germline, CDR1 SGHAT and CDR2 FQNNGV. The V end was cut by 5 bases, the J end by 1 base, with 12 bases between. The CDR3 DNA is TGTGCCAGCAGCCAGAGGGCAGAGTCCTACGAGCAGTACTTC. Translating gives CASSQRAESYEQYF.

The gene calls are TRBV15 and TRBJ1-4; D is possibly TRBD1 (5 bases). CDR1 and CDR2 from the germline V gene are LNHNV and YYDKDF (reference sequence). The CDR3 has 15 amino acids. V was shortened by 0 bases and J by 7 bases, with 12 bases between the two germline ends. CDR3 sequence reads: CATSRDQRRGEKLFF. The CDR3 DNA reads TGTGCCACCAGCAGAGATCAACGGAGGGGTGAAAAACTGTTTTTT.

This clone was counted once. The V gene is TRBV5-1, the J gene TRBJ2-2; TRBD1 might be the D (6 bases). The germline V gene has CDR1 SGHRS and CDR2 YFSETQ. The CDR3 length is 16 residues. Trimming shortened V by 3 bases and J by 2 bases, and 14 bases separated the two germline ends. The CDR3 region has the DNA TGCGCCAGCAGCTCAACCCCGGGACATAACACCGGGGAGCTGTTTTTT. As protein: CASSSTPGHNTGELFF.

This clone has a single count. This chain joins TRBV24-1 and TRBJ1-1, with a possible D match to TRBD1 (5 bases). V dropped 5 bases and J dropped 0 bases, with 6 bases sitting between them. Germline CDR1 and CDR2: KGHDR and SFDVKD. The CDR3 covers 13 residues. CDR3 coding DNA: TGTGCCACCAGTGCAGGGATGAACACTGAAGCTTTCTTT. As protein: CATSAGMNTEAFF.

The chain employs TRBV2 and TRBJ1-4; 8 positions match TRBD1. V lost 6 bases, J lost 3 bases, and 6 bases stayed unmatched. The CDR3 loop spans 15 amino acids. Germline loops: CDR1 SNHLY, CDR2 FYNNEI. The DNA for the CDR3 is TGTGCCAGCAGGGGCAGGGGGCTAGCTAATGAAAAACTGTTTTTT. Translated: CASRGRGLANEKLFF.

This chain joins TRBV7-8 and TRBJ1-6; D is undetermined. Trimming shortened V by 1 base and J by 0 bases, and 16 bases separated the two germline ends. This CDR3 is built from 19 residues. The germline V gene encodes CDR1 SGHVS and CDR2 FQNEAQ. The CDR3 loop is CASSLEDVVGSSYNSPLHF. CDR3 nucleotide sequence: TGTGCCAGCAGCTTAGAGGACGTGGTGGGCAGCTCCTATAATTCACCCCTCCACTTT.

This chain links TRBV7-9 with TRBJ1-2; D gene ambiguous. The germline V gene has CDR1 SEHNR and CDR2 FQNEAQ (reference sequence). Trimming removed 3 bases from V and 2 bases from J, with 10 bases in between. The CDR3 contains 14 residues. CDR3: CASSLSGFNYGYTF. The CDR3 DNA reads TGTGCCAGCAGCTTGTCCGGATTCAACTATGGCTACACCTTC.

The chain couples TRBV28 to TRBJ1-5; D ambiguous. Germline loops: CDR1 MDHEN, CDR2 SYDVKM. The ends were cut back, 6 bases at V and 4 bases at J, with 13 bases in the middle. This CDR3 is 14 amino acids long. Written as DNA, the CDR3 is TGTGCCAGCAGAGCCCTGGGAAAAAATCAGCCCCAGCATTTT. Protein: CASRALGKNQPQHF.

The rearrangement uses TRBV9 and TRBJ1-1; 10 bases are a match to TRBD1. The CDR3 runs 16 residues. Germline V gene data show CDR1 as SGDLS and CDR2 as YYNGEE. After removal of 0 bases from V and 2 bases from J, the junction contained 4 bases not matched to a gene. CDR3 loop: CASSVGWTGGNTEAFF. The CDR3 DNA reads as TGTGCCAGCAGCGTAGGTTGGACAGGGGGTAACACTGAAGCTTTCTTT.

This clone showed up just once. V is TRBV16 and J is TRBJ2-5; D not certain. Trimming pared 2 bases from V and 1 base from J, leaving 8 bases between. CDR1 is KGHSY and CDR2 is FQNENV in the germline V gene. The CDR3 sequence is 14 residues long. The CDR3 sequence: CASSQLRPQETQYF. The CDR3 nucleotides read TGTGCCAGCAGCCAACTCCGGCCCCAAGAGACCCAGTACTTC.

This chain connects TRBV6-5 to TRBJ1-5; 9 bases map to TRBD1. The CDR3 runs to 15 residues. Unmatched junction bases numbered 3, after V lost 0 bases and J lost 6 bases. The germline CDR1 and CDR2 sequences are MNHEY and SVGAGI. CDR3 region: CASSYSGQGGQPQHF. Written as DNA, the CDR3 is TGTGCCAGCAGTTACTCGGGACAGGGTGGTCAGCCCCAGCATTTT.

The chain combines TRBV7-9 with TRBJ1-5, with a possible D match to TRBD1 (6 bases). CDR1 is SEHNR and CDR2 is FQNEAQ in the germline V gene (reference sequence). CDR3 length: 14 amino acids. V lost 4 bases and J 4 bases, leaving 11 bases between the germline ends. CDR3 nucleotides: TGTGCCAGCAGCTCTCCCGGGACAAATCAGCCCCAGCATTTT. Its translation is CASSSPGTNQPQHF. Filled out from reference TRBV7-9 and TRBJ1-5, the complete variable domain reads DTGVSQNPRHKITKRGQNVTFRCDPISEHNRLYWYRQTLGQGPEFLTYFQNEAQLEKSRLLSDRFSAERPKGSFSTLEIQRTEQGDSAMYLCASSSPGTNQPQHFGDGTRLSIL.

This rearrangement joins TRBV24-1 to TRBJ1-1, with D maybe TRBD1 (6 bases). Germline CDR1 is KGHDR and CDR2 is SFDVKD. The CDR3 contains 13 residues. Trimming removed 2 bases at V and 8 bases at J, with 11 bases between. In DNA, the CDR3 is TGTGCCACCAGTGATTCCGGACAGTCGGAAGCTTTCTTT. Its translation is CATSDSGQSEAFF.

The chain joins TRBV7-6 to TRBJ2-7; D tentatively reads TRBD1 or TRBD2 (5 bases each). Germline V CDR1 and CDR2: SGHVS, FNYEAQ. The CDR3 contains 15 residues. Trimming removed 1 base from V and 3 bases from J, with 13 bases in between. DNA of the CDR3: TGTGCCAGCAGCTTAGATAGTGGTGGGGGCTACGAGCAGTACTTC. This codes for CASSLDSGGGYEQYF. Full variable domain (rest looked up from reference TRBV7-6 and TRBJ2-7): GAGVSQSPRYKVTKRGQDVALRCDPISGHVSLYWYRQALGQGPEFLTYFNYEAQQDKSGLPNDRFSAERPEGSISTLTIQRTEQRDSAMYRCASSLDSGGGYEQYFGPGTRLTVT.

The V call is TRBV9, the J call TRBJ1-1; D unresolved. V shed 0 bases and J shed 1 base, with 4 bases lying between them. Looked up from germline, CDR1 is SGDLS and CDR2 is YYNGEE. The CDR3 is 13 residues long. The CDR3 nucleotides read TGTGCCAGCAGCGTAGAGGGGAACACTGAAGCTTTCTTT. This encodes CASSVEGNTEAFF.

V and J are TRBV19 and TRBJ2-3; perhaps TRBD2 as D (6 bases). The V and J ends lost 10 bases and 1 base respectively, with 15 bases between them. CDR1 and CDR2 from the germline V gene are LNHDA and SQIVND (reference sequence). The CDR3 is 14 amino acids. CDR3 sequence (DNA): TGTGCCACAGTCGGGGGTCGCCGCACAGATACGCAGTATTTT. Amino acids: CATVGGRRTDTQYF. Complete variable domain (other parts from reference TRBV19 and TRBJ2-3): DGGITQSPKYLFRKEGQNVTLSCEQNLNHDAMYWYRQDPGQGLRLIYYSQIVNDFQKGDIAEGYSVSREKKESFPLTVTSAQKNPTAFYLCATVGGRRTDTQYFGPGTRLTVL.